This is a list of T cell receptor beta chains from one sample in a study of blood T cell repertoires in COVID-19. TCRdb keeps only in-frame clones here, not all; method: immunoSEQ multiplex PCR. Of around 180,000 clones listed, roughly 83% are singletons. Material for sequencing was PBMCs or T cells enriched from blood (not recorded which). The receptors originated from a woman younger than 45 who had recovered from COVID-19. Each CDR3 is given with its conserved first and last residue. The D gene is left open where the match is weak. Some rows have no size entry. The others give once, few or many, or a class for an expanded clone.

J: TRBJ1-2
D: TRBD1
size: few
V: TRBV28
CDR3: CASRLDRGSGRDGYTF
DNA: TGTGCCAGCAGGCTGGACAGGGGATCGGGAAGGGATGGCTACACCTTC

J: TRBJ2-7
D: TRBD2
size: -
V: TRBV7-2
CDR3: CASSFRRSRGGNSYEQYF
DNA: TGTGCCAGCAGCTTCCGGAGAAGTAGGGGAGGGAACTCCTACGAGCAGTACTTC

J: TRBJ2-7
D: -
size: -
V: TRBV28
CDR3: CASSTLNTDQRGYEQYF
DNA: TGTGCCAGCAGCACCCTGAACACTGACCAGAGAGGGTACGAGCAGTACTTC

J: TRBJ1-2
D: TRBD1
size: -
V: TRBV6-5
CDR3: CASSYRDRGYGYTF
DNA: TGTGCCAGCAGTTACCGGGACAGGGGATACGGCTACACCTTC

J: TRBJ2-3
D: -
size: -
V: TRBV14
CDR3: CASSRNRDSRTDTQYF
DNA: TGTGCCAGCAGCCGAAATCGGGATTCGCGGACAGATACGCAGTATTTT

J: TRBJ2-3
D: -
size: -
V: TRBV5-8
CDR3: CASSFGTQYF
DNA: TGTGCCAGCAGCTTCGGTACGCAGTATTTT

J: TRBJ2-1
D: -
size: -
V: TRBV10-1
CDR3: CASSESYGSSPYNEQFF
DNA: TGCGCCAGCAGTGAGTCGTACGGGAGTTCCCCCTACAATGAGCAGTTCTTC

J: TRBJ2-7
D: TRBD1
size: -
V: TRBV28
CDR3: CASSRGQDRPYEQYF
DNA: TGTGCCAGCAGCCGAGGACAGGATCGACCCTACGAGCAGTACTTC

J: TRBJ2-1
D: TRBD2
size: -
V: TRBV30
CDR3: CAWSQLAGATVTEQFF
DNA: TGTGCCTGGAGTCAACTAGCGGGAGCTACGGTTACTGAGCAGTTCTTC

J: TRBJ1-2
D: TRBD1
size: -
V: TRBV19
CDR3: CASRGQGLFGYTF
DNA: TGTGCCAGTAGGGGACAGGGGTTATTTGGCTACACCTTC

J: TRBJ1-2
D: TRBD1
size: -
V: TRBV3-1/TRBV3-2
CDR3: CASSKETGRRGYTF
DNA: TGTGCCAGCAGCAAGGAGACAGGGAGGAGAGGCTACACCTTC

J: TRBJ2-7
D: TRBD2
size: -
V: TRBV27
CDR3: CASSATSGPYEQYF
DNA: TGTGCCAGCAGTGCCACTAGCGGTCCCTACGAGCAGTACTTC

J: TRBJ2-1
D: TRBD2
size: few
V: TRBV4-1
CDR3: CASSHGLAGGPRNEQFF
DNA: TGCGCCAGCAGCCACGGACTAGCGGGAGGGCCGAGGAATGAGCAGTTCTTC

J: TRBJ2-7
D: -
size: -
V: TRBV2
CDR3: CASSPLYEQYF
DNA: TGTGCCAGCAGTCCCCTATACGAGCAGTACTTC

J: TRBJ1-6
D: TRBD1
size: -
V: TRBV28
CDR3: CASSLYPGGPNSPLHF
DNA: TGTGCCAGCAGTTTATATCCAGGGGGCCCGAATTCACCCCTCCACTTT

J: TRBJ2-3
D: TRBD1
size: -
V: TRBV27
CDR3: CASSSLPPGQGAESTDTQYF
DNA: TGTGCCAGCAGTTCCCTACCGCCGGGACAGGGGGCAGAAAGCACAGATACGCAGTATTTT

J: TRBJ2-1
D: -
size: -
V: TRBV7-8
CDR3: CASSFQRQVVHNEQFF
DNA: TGTGCCAGCAGCTTCCAACGACAGGTAGTCCACAATGAGCAGTTCTTC

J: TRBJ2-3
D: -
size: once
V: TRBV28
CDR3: CASINSGGASTDTQYF
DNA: TGTGCCAGCATTAATTCCGGCGGAGCTAGCACAGATACGCAGTATTTT

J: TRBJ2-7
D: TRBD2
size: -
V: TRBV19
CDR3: CASSSGSSQYEQYF
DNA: TGTGCCAGTTCTAGCGGGAGCAGTCAATACGAGCAGTACTTC

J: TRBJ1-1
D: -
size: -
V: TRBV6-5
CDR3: CASTQGGFTEAFF
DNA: TGTGCCAGCACCCAGGGTGGGTTCACTGAAGCTTTCTTT

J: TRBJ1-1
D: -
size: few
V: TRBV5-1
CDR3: CASSLGQAEGAFF
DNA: TGCGCCAGCAGCTTGGGCCAGGCAGAAGGAGCTTTCTTT

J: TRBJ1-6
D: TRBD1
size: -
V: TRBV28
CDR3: CASSIPQGAHLNSPLHF
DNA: TGTGCCAGCAGTATCCCCCAGGGGGCCCACCTAAATTCACCCCTCCACTTT

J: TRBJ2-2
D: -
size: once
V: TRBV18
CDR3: CASSPRGPLDTGELFF
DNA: TGTGCCAGCTCACCAAGGGGTCCTCTGGACACCGGGGAGCTGTTTTTT

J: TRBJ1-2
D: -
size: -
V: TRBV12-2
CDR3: CASRLYKTTKLNYGYTF
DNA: TGTGCAAGTCGCTTATATAAGACAACCAAACTTAACTATGGCTACACCTTC

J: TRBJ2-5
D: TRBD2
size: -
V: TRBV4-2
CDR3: CASSQPGTSETQYF
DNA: TGTGCCAGCAGCCAACCCGGGACTAGCGAGACCCAGTACTTC

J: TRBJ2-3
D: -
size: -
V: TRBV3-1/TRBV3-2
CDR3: CASAQWRVEGLATQYF
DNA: TGTGCCAGCGCCCAATGGCGGGTTGAGGGTTTAGCTACGCAGTATTTT

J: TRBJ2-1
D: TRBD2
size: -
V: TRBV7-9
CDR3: CASSFGTSGTNEQFF
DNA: TGTGCCAGCAGCTTTGGGACTAGCGGGACCAATGAGCAGTTCTTC

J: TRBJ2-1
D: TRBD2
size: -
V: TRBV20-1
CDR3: CSASLPRGSGRLPNEQFF
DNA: TGCAGTGCTAGTCTCCCACGGGGAAGCGGGAGGCTCCCCAATGAGCAGTTCTTC

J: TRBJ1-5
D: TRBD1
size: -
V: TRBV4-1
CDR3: CASSPGTASGQPQHF
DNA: TGCGCCAGCAGCCCCGGGACAGCCAGCGGGCAGCCCCAGCATTTT

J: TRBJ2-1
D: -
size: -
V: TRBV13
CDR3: CASSYLRRFSSYNEQFF
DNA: TGTGCCAGCAGCTATTTGAGGAGGTTTAGCTCCTACAATGAGCAGTTCTTC

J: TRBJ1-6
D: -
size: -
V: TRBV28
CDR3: CASSQQGTPLHF
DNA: TGTGCCAGCAGTCAACAGGGTACCCCCCTCCACTTT

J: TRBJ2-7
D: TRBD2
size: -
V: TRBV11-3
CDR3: CASSSRLAGLRAEQYF
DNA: TGTGCCAGCAGCTCACGACTAGCGGGGCTCCGCGCCGAGCAGTACTTC

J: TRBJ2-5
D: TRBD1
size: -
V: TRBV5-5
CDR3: CASSFRQGYTQYF
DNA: TGTGCCAGCAGCTTTAGACAGGGTTATACCCAGTACTTC

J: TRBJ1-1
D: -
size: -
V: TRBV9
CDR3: CASSVADGGRVSTEAFF
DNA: TGTGCCAGCAGCGTAGCGGATGGGGGCAGGGTGAGCACTGAAGCTTTCTTT

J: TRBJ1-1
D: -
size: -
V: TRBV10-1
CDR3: CASSPAGSYTEAFF
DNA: TGCGCCAGCAGCCCGGCAGGGTCGTACACTGAAGCTTTCTTT

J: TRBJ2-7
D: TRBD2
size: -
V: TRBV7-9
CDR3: CASSLLLTSGSYEQYF
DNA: TGTGCCAGCAGCCTTCTGCTGACTAGCGGGAGTTACGAGCAGTACTTC

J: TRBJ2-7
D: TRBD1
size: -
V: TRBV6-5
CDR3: CAVVALRDSSLEQYF
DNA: TGTGCCGTCGTAGCTCTCCGGGACAGTAGTTTAGAGCAGTACTTC

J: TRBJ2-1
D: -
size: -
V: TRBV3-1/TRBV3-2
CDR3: CASSRPPGLGRGNEQFF
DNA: TGTGCCAGCAGCCGTCCACCCGGTTTAGGCCGGGGGAATGAGCAGTTCTTC

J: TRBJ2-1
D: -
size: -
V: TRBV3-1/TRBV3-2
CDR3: CASGLIYDEQFF
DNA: TGTGCCAGCGGACTCATCTACGATGAGCAGTTCTTC

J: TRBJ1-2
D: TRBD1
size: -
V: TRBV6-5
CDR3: CASTLGTVMDGYTF
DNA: TGTGCCAGCACGCTTGGGACAGTTATGGATGGCTACACCTTC

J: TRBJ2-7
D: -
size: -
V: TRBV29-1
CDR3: CSVDGTNTYEQYF
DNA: TGCAGCGTTGACGGGACAAATACCTACGAGCAGTACTTC

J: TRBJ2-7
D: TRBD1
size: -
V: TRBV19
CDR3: CASSIGRQGRSGEQYF
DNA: TGTGCCAGTAGTATAGGTCGACAGGGGCGGTCCGGCGAGCAGTACTTC

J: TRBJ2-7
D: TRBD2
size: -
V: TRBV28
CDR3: CASSPSLGGSEQYF
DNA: TGTGCCAGCAGTCCTAGCTTGGGGGGGAGCGAGCAGTACTTC

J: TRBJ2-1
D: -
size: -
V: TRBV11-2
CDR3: CASSAITSKDEQFF
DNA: TGTGCCAGCAGCGCGATAACTAGCAAGGATGAGCAGTTCTTC

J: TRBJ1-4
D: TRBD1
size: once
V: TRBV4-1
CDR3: CASSQVGQGASTNEKLFF
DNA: TGCGCCAGCAGCCAAGTGGGACAGGGGGCTTCCACTAATGAAAAACTGTTTTTT

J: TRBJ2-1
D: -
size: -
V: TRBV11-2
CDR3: CASSLAGVGNEQFF
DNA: TGTGCCAGCAGCTTAGCGGGAGTTGGTAATGAGCAGTTCTTC

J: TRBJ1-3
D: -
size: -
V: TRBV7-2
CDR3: CASGTGFSGNTIYF
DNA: TGTGCCAGCGGAACAGGGTTTTCTGGAAACACCATATATTTT

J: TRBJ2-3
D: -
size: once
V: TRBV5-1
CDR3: CASSLEQVYTDTQYF
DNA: TGCGCCAGCAGCTTGGAACAGGTTTACACAGATACGCAGTATTTT

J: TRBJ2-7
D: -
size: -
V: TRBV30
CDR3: CAWSGSRDGVLSSYEQYF
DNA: TGTGCCTGGAGCGGGAGCAGAGATGGGGTCCTAAGCTCCTACGAGCAGTACTTC

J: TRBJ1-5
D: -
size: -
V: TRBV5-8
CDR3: CASSLVSPGYSNQPQHF
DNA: TGTGCCAGCAGCTTGGTTTCACCAGGGTATAGCAATCAGCCCCAGCATTTT

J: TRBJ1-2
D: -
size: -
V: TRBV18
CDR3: CASSPTRQLDYGYTF
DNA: TGTGCCAGCTCACCAACCCGACAGCTCGACTATGGCTACACCTTC

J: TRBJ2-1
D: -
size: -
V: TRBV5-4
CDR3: CASSLPRYSYNEQFF
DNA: TGTGCCAGCAGCTTACCCAGATACTCCTACAATGAGCAGTTCTTC

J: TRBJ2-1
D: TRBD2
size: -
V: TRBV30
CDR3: CAWRGASGRFGSDEQFF
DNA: TGTGCCTGGAGAGGGGCTAGCGGGAGATTCGGATCCGATGAGCAGTTCTTC

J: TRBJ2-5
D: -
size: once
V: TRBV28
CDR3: CASSPPGAGGGTQYF
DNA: TGTGCCAGCAGTCCACCGGGGGCAGGGGGTGGGACCCAGTACTTC

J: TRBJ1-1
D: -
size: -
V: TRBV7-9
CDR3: CASSLKTGGTEAFF
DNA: TGTGCCAGCAGCTTAAAAACAGGTGGGACAGAAGCTTTCTTT

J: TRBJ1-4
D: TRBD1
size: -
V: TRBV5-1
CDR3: CASSFRDRDEKLFF
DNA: TGCGCCAGCAGCTTCCGGGACAGGGATGAAAAACTGTTTTTT

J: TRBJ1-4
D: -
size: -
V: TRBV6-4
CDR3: CASSATATTNEKLFF
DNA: TGTGCCAGCAGCGCAACAGCCACAACTAATGAAAAACTGTTTTTT

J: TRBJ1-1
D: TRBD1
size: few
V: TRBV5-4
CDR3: CASSPEIDREAEAFF
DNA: TGTGCCAGCAGCCCAGAGATCGACAGGGAGGCTGAAGCTTTCTTT

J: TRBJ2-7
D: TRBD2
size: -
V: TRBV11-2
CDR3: CASSSAGVGQYF
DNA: TGTGCCAGCAGTTCGGCGGGGGTCGGGCAGTACTTC